The 9 T cell receptor beta chains listed next were all sequenced from one sample in a study of T cell responses to AZD1222 COVID-19 vaccine. The assay was immunoSEQ multiplex PCR, and TCRdb's table has in-frame clones only and misses some. The repertoire consists of some 96,000 clones, with roughly 90% occurring once and the leading ten covering around 3%. The source was peripheral blood, collected on day 0 of AZD1222 vaccination. The source of these receptors is an adult in good health.

This chain links TRBV5-6 with TRBJ2-7, with 11 bases aligning to TRBD1. The V and J ends lost 4 bases and 5 bases, in that order; junction bases with no gene match: 8. The germline V gene encodes CDR1 SGHDT and CDR2 YYEEEE. The CDR3 totals 15 residues. The CDR3 DNA reads as TGTGCCAGCAGCCGGAGCCGGGACAGGGGGAACGAGCAGTACTTC. This gives the protein CASSRSRDRGNEQYF.

The CDR3 loop is CASSQIPGTGREAFF. The CDR3 DNA sequence: TGTGCCAGCAGTCAAATACCTGGGACAGGGAGGGAAGCTTTCTTT. The chain employs TRBV28 and TRBJ1-1; TRBD1 aligns across 9 bases. The V and J ends lost 5 bases and 8 bases, in that order; junction bases with no gene match: 12. The CDR3 extends over 15 amino acids. In germline, CDR1 is MDHEN, CDR2 SYDVKM.

CDR3: CASSSGGTGPLQGSGYTF. The DNA of the CDR3 is TGTGCCAGCAGCTCAGGAGGGACAGGGCCACTTCAAGGGTCAGGCTACACCTTC. The rearrangement links TRBV7-9 to TRBJ1-2; 9 bases agree with TRBD1. The CDR3 has 18 residues. With 4 bases clipped from V and 8 bases from J, the junction kept 20 bases outside the gene matches. Germline values: CDR1 SEHNR, CDR2 FQNEAQ (reference sequence).

This sequence joins TRBV29-1 and TRBJ2-7, with TRBD2 matching over 8 bases. Germline values: CDR1 SQVTM, CDR2 ANQGSEA. The CDR3 is made up of 13 amino acids. V lost 3 bases to trimming and J lost 2 bases; unmatched junction nucleotides: 3. CDR3 sequence: CSVEVGRAYEQYF. CDR3 nucleotides: TGCAGCGTTGAGGTCGGGAGGGCCTACGAGCAGTACTTC.

V gene TRBV6-6 combines with J gene TRBJ2-3, with 15 bases fitting TRBD2. The CDR3 runs 16 residues. V trimming: 7 bases; J trimming: 6 bases; junction bases outside the gene matches: 8. Germline-derived CDR1 and CDR2 are MNHNY and SVGAGI (reference sequence). CDR3 nucleotides: TGTGCCAGCACCCCAGGACTAGCGGGAGGGAGGGATACGCAGTATTTT. Its translation: CASTPGLAGGRDTQYF.

V and J are TRBV28 and TRBJ2-1, with D hard to call. The CDR3 sequence is 14 residues long. CDR1 MDHEN and CDR2 SYDVKM come from the germline V gene. Trimming removed 6 bases at V and 0 bases at J, with 9 bases between. CDR3 in amino acids: CASSLARSYNEQFF. The CDR3 DNA follows: TGTGCCAGCAGCCTTGCCCGCTCCTACAATGAGCAGTTCTTC.

The chain combines TRBV29-1 with TRBJ1-2, with TRBD1 as a possible D gene (6 bases). V gave up 4 bases and J gave up 0 bases, with 12 bases separating them. The CDR3 runs 14 residues. CDR1 and CDR2 (germline): SQVTM, ANQGSEA. This CDR3 is CSVGGQDSNYGYTF. In nucleotides, the CDR3 is TGCAGCGTTGGGGGGCAGGATTCTAACTATGGCTACACCTTC.

The genes are TRBV5-4 and TRBJ2-3; D is possibly TRBD1 or TRBD2 (5 bases each). The CDR3 sequence is 15 residues long. The germline V gene has CDR1 SGHNT and CDR2 YYREEE (reference sequence). V was cut by 0 bases and J by 4 bases, with 12 bases left in between. CDR3 loop: CASSLVGARSDTQYF. The CDR3 nucleotides read TGTGCCAGCAGCTTGGTCGGGGCTCGCTCAGATACGCAGTATTTT.

The chain combines TRBV7-3 with TRBJ2-5, with D perhaps matching TRBD1 (6 bases). V was trimmed by 5 bases and J by 1 base, leaving 14 bases between them. The CDR3 runs to 15 residues. Per the germline V gene, CDR1 is SGHTA and CDR2 is FQGTGA. The CDR3 DNA is TGTGCCAGCAGCAGAGCGACAGGACCCCAAGAGACCCAGTACTTC. It is translated as CASSRATGPQETQYF.